The present T cell receptor (beta chain) was sequenced within a study of cytomegalovirus exposure and HLA in healthy donors. The germline CDR1 and CDR2 sequences are SGHRS and YFSETQ. CDR3 length equals 13 residues. V dropped 4 bases and J dropped 3 bases, with 9 bases sitting between them. Primers: 60 Vbeta forward and 13 Jbeta reverse. The protocol was immunoSEQ multiplex PCR, while the TCRdb copy is restricted to in-frame clones and leaves out a portion. The sample has 95,000 to 110,000 clones, 60% to 80% seen once. The TCR was taken from a man aged 60 to 75 in good health and CMV-seropositive. What was sequenced was PBMCs. The rearrangement joins TRBV5-1 to TRBJ2-3; no clear D. In nucleotides, the CDR3 is TGCGCCAGCAGCCCTGGGCCAACAGATACGCAGTATTTT. This sequence encodes CASSPGPTDTQYF.